This entry is about one T cell receptor (beta chain). Its antigen target is currently unknown. No clone much larger than this one lies a single base away; base qualities are absent. This record belongs to a study of CD4 T cell repertoires in COVID-19 (dated by TCRdb to the early 2020s). Background for the entire study: For cross-reactivity analysis, CFSE-low cells were expanded with IL-2 for less than twelve days and were then relabeled and restimulated with spike proteins from other coronaviruses. Naturally processed CD4+ T cell responses to SARS-CoV-2 spike and nucleoprotein were characterized in COVID-19-recovered individuals, and clonal composition was assessed by TCR Vbeta sequencing. Subset-level TCR Vbeta repertoire analysis of SARS-CoV-2-reactive T cells was performed in a few recovered individuals. What the authors observed across the whole study: Between roughly 6.5 and 28% of SARS-CoV-2 clonotypes were also detected in SARS-CoV and/or HKU1 spike-stimulated secondary cultures, consistent with cross-reactivity. Several of the most expanded SARS-CoV-2-reactive clonotypes were found to be shared between two or all three memory subsets, suggesting intraclonal diversification.

Reading from cysteine to phenylalanine, the CDR3 counts 15 amino acids. Only the CDR3 DNA stays, 45 bases, in frame from base 1. CDR1 ENHRY and CDR2 SYGVKD are derived from the germline V gene. Cut back by 10 bases and 5 bases, the V and J ends lie 22 bases apart. The method was the immunoSEQ multiplex PCR assay. In the original analysis: Repertoire overlap between subsets was quantified using the Chao-Jaccard similarity index and counts of shared clonotypes. TCRdb mirrors the immuneACCESS table, restricted to in-frame sequences. Some clones are absent from its copies; in checked studies, under half trace to an unresolved V gene, and the reason for the others is unknown. The V and J calls and clone size come from that table; D and trimming were worked out from the DNA. Across this sample there are 65,000 to 95,000 clones, with 83% seen only once. The ten largest clonotypes hold about 0.58% of the sample.

The sample's time point, from its label and the paper: sample from a COVID-19-recovered individual after infection. Patients who had recovered from mild-to-severe COVID-19 served as donors. Uncultured memory T cell samples were sequenced directly after ex vivo isolation. CD4+ total memory, central memory, effector memory and circulating T follicular helper cells were isolated from peripheral blood mononuclear cells. The source was CD4+ T cells from peripheral blood, collected after recovery from COVID-19. The rearrangement joined TRBV10-3 to TRBJ2-3; matching of 6 bases hints at TRBD2 as the D gene. The sequence was collected from a human donor who had COVID-19. The CDR3 here reads CATAPHWGEGDTQYF. The sequenced DNA is TGTGCCACCGCACCGCATTGGGGGGAAGGAGATACGCAGTATTTT.